This passage covers 26 T cell receptor beta chains from one sample sequenced in a study of OX40 agonist ivuxolimab in advanced cancers. Generated by immunoSEQ multiplex PCR, the TCRdb table keeps only in-frame clones and is missing some. The repertoire holds around 51,000 clones, with about 80% as singletons. The starting material was CD4+ or CD8+ T cells sorted from blood, obtained in a trial of the OX40 agonist ivuxolimab. The origin of the receptors is an adult with an advanced solid tumor such as melanoma, head and neck, liver or kidney cancer.

The rearrangement joins TRBV5-4 to TRBJ1-1; 11 bases are shared with TRBD1. Losses at the gene ends were 5 bases for V and 3 bases for J; bases not matched to a gene: 6. The CDR3 has 15 residues. Germline lookup yields CDR1 SGHNT and CDR2 YYREEE (reference sequence). The CDR3 DNA reads TGTGCCAGCAGTTGGGGACAGGGGGTATACACTGAAGCTTTCTTT. It is translated as CASSWGQGVYTEAFF.

The V and J genes are TRBV5-1 and TRBJ2-1, with 12 bases identical to TRBD1. Germline V gene lookup returns CDR1 SGHRS and CDR2 YFSETQ. This CDR3 comprises 14 residues. V lost 3 bases and J lost 8; bases outside the gene matches: 3. Written as DNA, the CDR3 is TGCGCCAGCAGCTCGGGACAGGGGGCTGATGAGCAGTTCTTC. It yields the protein CASSSGQGADEQFF. Complete variable domain (other parts from reference TRBV5-1 and TRBJ2-1): KAGVTQTPRYLIKTRGQQVTLSCSPISGHRSVSWYQQTPGQGLQFLFEYFSETQRNKGNFPGRFSGRQFSNSRSEMNVSTLELGDSALYLCASSSGQGADEQFFGPGTRLTVL.

The V and J genes are TRBV28 and TRBJ1-2, with D possibly being TRBD1 (6 bases). Per germline, CDR1 MDHEN and CDR2 SYDVKM. V was shortened by 1 base and J by 6 bases, with 15 bases between the two germline ends. The CDR3 is 15 residues long. This CDR3 is CASSLYHRVWDGYTF. CDR3 bases: TGTGCCAGCAGTTTATACCACAGGGTCTGGGATGGCTACACCTTC.

DNA for the CDR3: TGTGCCAGCAGGGACGGGACAGGGTTTGGAGCTTTCTTT. Translation gives CASRDGTGFGAFF. The chain links TRBV6-5 to TRBJ1-1; 9 bases map to TRBD1. The CDR3 length is 13 residues. V dropped 6 bases and J dropped 10; count of bases not matched to a gene: 9. Per germline, CDR1 MNHEY and CDR2 SVGAGI.

This sequence joins TRBV5-4 and TRBJ1-1, with D hard to call. Trimming removed 2 bases from V and 3 bases from J, with 11 bases in between. Germline V CDR1 and CDR2: SGHNT, YYREEE (reference sequence). The CDR3 length is 14 residues. The chain's CDR3 is CASSFRVSDTEAFF. The CDR3 DNA reads as TGTGCCAGCAGCTTTAGGGTTTCGGACACTGAAGCTTTCTTT.

This clone was observed a few times. The chain uses TRBV5-1 and TRBJ1-3; no clear D gene. V lost 0 bases and J lost 0, with 13 bases in between. The germline gives CDR1 SGHRS, CDR2 YFSETQ. The CDR3 runs 17 residues. CDR3 in amino acids: CASSLETFRSSGNTIYF. The CDR3 nucleotides are TGCGCCAGCAGCTTGGAAACGTTCAGGAGCTCTGGAAACACCATATATTTT.

With regard to this clone: Its ends do not fully match the called genes, so a read error is possible. The chain employs TRBV18 and TRBJ2-1, with 9 bases aligning to TRBD2. Germline V lookup: CDR1 KGHSH, CDR2 LQKENI. CDR3 length: 17 amino acids. This CDR3 is CASSSPNSGSINNEQFF. Written as DNA, the CDR3 is TGTGCCAGCTCATCACCCAATAGCGGGAGTATCAACAATGAGCAGTTCTTC.

The chain joins TRBV5-1 to TRBJ1-2; tentatively, D is TRBD1 (5 bases). Trimming shortened V by 0 bases and J by 4 bases, and 7 bases separated the two germline ends. The CDR3 covers 13 residues. Germline CDR1 reads SGHRS; CDR2 reads YFSETQ. The CDR3 DNA is TGCGCCAGCAGCTTGGCCGACAGCTATGGCTACACCTTC. Encoded protein: CASSLADSYGYTF.

The V and J genes are TRBV10-2 and TRBJ1-3; perhaps TRBD1 as D (5 bases). V dropped 5 bases and J dropped 4 bases, with 12 bases sitting between them. Germline lookup yields CDR1 WSHSY and CDR2 SAAADI. The CDR3 covers 14 residues. The CDR3 DNA reads TGCGCCAGCAGTAGGGGCATGGACGGAAACACCATATATTTT. As protein: CASSRGMDGNTIYF.

This sequence joins TRBV27 and TRBJ2-1; D not resolved. Germline assignment: CDR1 MNHEY and CDR2 SMNVEV (reference sequence). There are 14 residues in the CDR3. Trimming shortened V by 4 bases and J by 9 bases, and 16 bases separated the two germline ends. The DNA of the CDR3 is TGTGCCAGCAGTTCCCTCCTTTACAGAAGTGAGCAGTTCTTC. Encoded protein: CASSSLLYRSEQFF.

This rearrangement joins TRBV11-3 to TRBJ1-2; no clear D gene. The V gene's germline CDR1 is SGHNT and CDR2 YENEEA. V was shortened by 1 base and J by 3 bases, with 12 bases between the two germline ends. CDR3 length: 15 residues. The chain's CDR3 is CASSLGGRLYYGYTF. The CDR3 DNA reads TGTGCCAGCAGCTTAGGAGGCAGGCTCTACTATGGCTACACCTTC.

V and J are TRBV28 and TRBJ1-5, with TRBD1 as a possible D gene (6 bases). V shed 4 bases and J shed 7 bases, with 14 bases lying between them. CDR1 is MDHEN and CDR2 is SYDVKM in the germline V gene. The CDR3 length is 14 residues. The chain's CDR3 is CASSSGGRRQPQHF. The CDR3 DNA reads TGTGCCAGCAGTTCCGGGGGGCGGCGACAGCCCCAGCATTTT.

The chain uses TRBV28 and TRBJ1-2, with D tentatively TRBD1 (5 bases). V was trimmed by 2 bases and J by 7 bases, leaving 14 bases between them. CDR3 length equals 14 residues. Germline CDR1 reads MDHEN; CDR2 reads SYDVKM. The CDR3 spells CASSLVAGRGGYTF. The CDR3 DNA sequence: TGTGCCAGCAGTTTAGTTGCAGGGCGAGGTGGCTACACCTTC.

The chain employs TRBV7-9 and TRBJ1-2; D remains unclear. V lost 5 bases to trimming and J lost 8 bases, with 15 bases between them. Germline loops: CDR1 SEHNR, CDR2 FQNEAQ (reference sequence). The CDR3 spans 13 residues. The CDR3: CASSPFTSGGYTF. CDR3 DNA sequence: TGTGCCAGCAGCCCTTTTACTTCAGGCGGCTACACCTTC.

J is TRBJ1-1 and V is TRBV19; D is perhaps TRBD1 (5 bases). Trimming shortened V by 6 bases and J by 4 bases, and 18 bases separated the two germline ends. CDR3 length: 15 amino acids. Per the germline V gene, CDR1 is LNHDA and CDR2 is SQIVND (reference sequence). CDR3 sequence reads: CASRPAGGLRTEAFF. CDR3 in DNA: TGTGCCAGTAGGCCAGCTGGGGGGTTACGCACTGAAGCTTTCTTT.

CDR3 nucleotide sequence: TGTGCCAGCAGCTTGTGCCGAAAGACCTATGGCTACACCTTC. Its protein product is CASSLCRKTYGYTF. The rearrangement links TRBV7-7 to TRBJ1-2; D ambiguous. This CDR3 has 14 amino acids. V was pared by 3 bases and J by 4 bases, with 12 bases between. From germline, CDR1 is SSHAT and CDR2 FNYEAQ (reference sequence).

The rearrangement uses TRBV11-2 and TRBJ2-5; 14 bases are a match to TRBD2. The CDR3 totals 17 residues. CDR1 and CDR2 (germline): SGHAT, FQNNGV. The ends lost 5 bases at V and 4 bases at J; junction bases unmatched: 9. Here the CDR3 DNA reads TGTGCCAGCAGCCTGGGGACTAGCGGGAGCTCGAGAGAGACCCAGTACTTC. It encodes CASSLGTSGSSRETQYF.

This clone was observed a single time. This chain uses TRBV6-1 with TRBJ1-2, with D unclear. The CDR3 runs 14 residues. The germline V gene encodes CDR1 MNHNS and CDR2 SASEGT. V dropped 5 bases and J dropped 5 bases, with 15 bases sitting between them. The CDR3 bases are TGTGCCAGCAGTCTAGCCCGGCCAATTTATGGCTACACCTTC. It codes for CASSLARPIYGYTF.

V usage is TRBV5-4 and J usage is TRBJ2-2; 8 bases map to TRBD2. The CDR3 is 15 residues long. Trimming took 3 bases from V and 1 from J; bases not matched to a gene: 2. Germline V gene lookup returns CDR1 SGHNT and CDR2 YYREEE (reference sequence). In DNA, the CDR3 is TGTGCCAGCAGCTGGGGACTAGAGAACACCGGGGAGCTGTTTTTT. As protein: CASSWGLENTGELFF.

The chain employs TRBV7-3 and TRBJ2-1; no clear D. Per the germline V gene, CDR1 is SGHTA and CDR2 is FQGTGA. CDR3 length: 13 residues. Trimming left V 4 bases short and J 9 bases short, with 13 bases between. The CDR3 loop is CASSSSKLGEQFF. In DNA form, the CDR3 reads TGTGCCAGCAGCTCATCAAAGCTAGGTGAGCAGTTCTTC.

The chain joins TRBV19 to TRBJ2-7, with D maybe TRBD2 (5 bases). V was pared by 3 bases and J by 0 bases, with 15 bases between. The CDR3 extends over 16 amino acids. In germline, CDR1 is LNHDA, CDR2 SQIVND (reference sequence). The DNA of the CDR3 is TGTGCCAGTAGTATGCGGAGCGGAAGAAACTCCTACGAGCAGTACTTC. Encoded protein: CASSMRSGRNSYEQYF.

This clone was observed a single time. The chain couples TRBV10-1 to TRBJ2-1; TRBD1 or TRBD2 may be the D gene (6 bases each). V shed 3 bases and J shed 8 bases, with 11 bases lying between them. The CDR3 totals 13 residues. CDR1 WNHNN and CDR2 SYGVQD come from the germline V gene (reference sequence). The CDR3 coding sequence is TGCGCCAGCAGTGATTCGGGGGCTGATGAGCAGTTCTTC. Protein sequence: CASSDSGADEQFF.

The rearrangement joins TRBV7-3 to TRBJ1-2; TRBD1 aligns across 10 bases. CDR1 SGHTA and CDR2 FQGTGA come from the germline V gene. The CDR3 sequence is 15 residues long. V shed 5 bases and J 7 bases; nucleotides not matched to a gene: 10. The CDR3 sequence: CASSLGLDRGPGYTF. CDR3 DNA: TGTGCCAGCAGCCTCGGACTCGACAGGGGGCCTGGCTACACCTTC.

V usage is TRBV29-1 and J usage is TRBJ2-1, with D possibly matching TRBD2 (6 bases). The length of the CDR3 is 14 residues. CDR1 is SQVTM, CDR2 ANQGSEA, per germline. V was trimmed by 4 bases and J by 0 bases, leaving 10 bases between them. This CDR3 reads CSVAQRVSYNEQFF. The DNA for the CDR3 is TGCAGCGTTGCCCAGCGGGTCTCCTACAATGAGCAGTTCTTC.

The sample holds a few counts of this clone. The V call is TRBV5-4, the J call TRBJ2-3; D ambiguous. From germline, CDR1 is SGHNT and CDR2 YYREEE (reference sequence). The CDR3 has 14 amino acids. Trimming pared 0 bases from V and 5 bases from J, leaving 10 bases between. The CDR3 coding sequence is TGTGCCAGCAGCTTGGCCAACCTACTAGATACGCAGTATTTT. It yields the protein CASSLANLLDTQYF. Full variable domain (remainder filled in from reference TRBV5-4 and TRBJ2-3): ETGVTQSPTHLIKTRGQQVTLRCSSQSGHNTVSWYQQALGQGPQFIFQYYREEENGRGNFPPRFSGLQFPNYSSELNVNALELDDSALYLCASSLANLLDTQYFGPGTRLTVL.

This chain links TRBV5-1 with TRBJ2-5, with 11 bases matching TRBD2. CDR3 size: 14 residues. Germline V gene sequence: CDR1 SGHRS, CDR2 YFSETQ. V was clipped by 1 base and J by 4 bases; unmatched bases: 0. CDR3 amino acids: CASSLTSGRETQYF. As DNA, the CDR3 is TGCGCCAGCAGCTTGACTAGCGGGAGAGAGACCCAGTACTTC.